The entry below gives a single TCR beta chain sequence along with its context. Its cognate antigen is unknown. Assay used: immunoSEQ multiplex PCR; TCRdb lists only in-frame clones, some missing. The sample includes about 2.4 million clones, around nine tenths seen only once; the top ten take 0.13% to 0.15%. The data originate from a study of shared clonotypes between healthy human individuals. Study-level points and caveats: The diversity represented, both genetic and in exposure history, was limited by few donors. Unshared clonotypes carried lower generation probabilities than those common to all four donors.

In germline, CDR1 is SGHNT, CDR2 YYREEE (reference sequence). V lost 0 bases and J lost 9, with 19 bases in between. The CDR3 consists of 15 residues. Each sample came from a Caucasian adult donor living in Nashville, Tennessee. This TCR was sampled from a man younger than 35 in good health. The chain combines TRBV5-4 with TRBJ2-7, with D uncertain. The specimen sequenced was naive CD4+ T cells sorted from blood. As for subset: CD45RA+ positively selected. CDR3 nucleotides: TGTGCCAGCAGCTTGGAACCGATGTTAAGTCTAGGGCAGTACTTC. Protein: CASSLEPMLSLGQYF.